The rows below give T cell receptor beta chains drawn from one sample of a study of T cells in Graves' hyperthyroidism and ophthalmopathy. TCRdb redid the calling of the multiplex PCR reads with MiXCR, one entry per CDR3 protein. The sample has approximately 640,000 distinct CDR3 sequences, roughly 45% seen once. Sample: peripheral blood or thyroid tissue (not recorded which). These receptors were obtained from an adult man with Graves' disease, either hyperthyroidism or ophthalmopathy (not recorded which). CDR3s include the opening cysteine and the closing phenylalanine or tryptophan. D genes are given only for firm matches. Only part of the rows carry a size: once, few, many, or a class if the clone is expanded.

V gene	CDR3 length	D gene	clone size	J gene	CDR3 protein	CDR3 DNA
TRBV12-3/TRBV12-4	13	NA	many	TRBJ1-2	CASSHDRNYGYTF	TGTGCCAGCAGCCATGACAGGAACTATGGCTACACCTTC
TRBV15	19	TRBD1	few	TRBJ2-7	CATSRGGGTGGMGSYEQYF	TGTGCCACCAGCAGAGGAGGGGGGACAGGGGGCATGGGTTCCTACGAGCAGTACTTC
TRBV7-4	16	NA	NA	TRBJ1-6	CASSFEGGVRTSPLHF	TGTGCCAGCAGCTTTGAGGGAGGGGTACGGACTTCACCCCTCCACTTT
TRBV9	14	NA	NA	TRBJ1-6	CASSVVDQVSPLHF	TGTGCCAGCAGCGTAGTGGACCAGGTATCACCCCTCCACTTT
TRBV12-3/TRBV12-4	15	TRBD1	many	TRBJ1-3	CASSPRTGSGNTIYF	TGTGCCAGCAGCCCCCGGACAGGGTCAGGAAACACCATATATTTT
TRBV20-1	14	TRBD1	many	TRBJ1-2	CSAAPDRDVGGYTF	TGCAGTGCCGCCCCCGACAGGGATGTAGGTGGCTACACCTTC
TRBV7-9	14	NA	NA	TRBJ1-6	CASSLARTNSPLHF	TGTGCCAGCAGCTTAGCGCGTACGAATTCACCCCTCCACTTT
TRBV12-3/TRBV12-4	14	NA	NA	TRBJ2-6	CASSPSLEANVLTF	TGTGCCAGCAGCCCCTCTCTGGAGGCCAACGTCCTGACTTTC
TRBV20-1	18	TRBD2	few	TRBJ2-2	CSAPTETSGGMLTGELFF	TGCAGTGCTCCGACAGAGACTAGCGGGGGAATGCTCACCGGGGAGCTGTTTTTT
TRBV10-3	14	NA	NA	TRBJ1-5	CASSVGTGAQPQHF	TGTGCCAGCAGCGTTGGAACGGGGGCTCAGCCCCAGCATTTT
TRBV6-1	17	NA	NA	TRBJ1-3	CASSGRDTSPRGNTIYF	TGTGCCAGCAGTGGGCGGGACACCAGTCCGAGGGGAAACACCATATATTTT
TRBV9	13	NA	few	TRBJ1-1	CASSVATDSEAFF	TGTGCCAGCAGCGTAGCTACGGACAGCGAAGCTTTCTTT
TRBV2	15	TRBD2	few	TRBJ2-7	CASRAGGGSSYEQYF	TGTGCCAGCAGGGCGGGAGGGGGCAGTTCCTACGAGCAGTACTTC
TRBV2	15	TRBD2	NA	TRBJ2-7	CASSELLAGDYEQYF	TGTGCCAGCAGTGAATTACTAGCGGGGGACTACGAGCAGTACTTC
TRBV5-1	15	TRBD1	few	TRBJ1-1	CASSFNGQANTEAFF	TGCGCCAGCAGCTTCAACGGACAGGCGAACACTGAAGCTTTCTTT
TRBV4-1	15	NA	NA	TRBJ1-1	CASSQEPSMNTEAFF	TGCGCCAGCAGCCAAGAGCCGAGCATGAACACTGAAGCTTTCTTT
TRBV7-9	16	TRBD2	few	TRBJ2-5	CASSSGTSEYQETQYF	TGTGCCAGCAGCTCTGGGACTAGCGAGTACCAAGAGACCCAGTACTTC
TRBV29-1	12	NA	NA	TRBJ1-2	CSAGTGSYGYTF	TGCAGCGCGGGAACAGGGAGCTATGGCTACACCTTC
TRBV7-9	15	NA	NA	TRBJ1-2	CASSLAQGYHYGYTF	TGTGCCAGCAGCTTAGCACAGGGCTATCACTATGGCTACACCTTC
TRBV11-2	14	NA	few	TRBJ2-5	CASSLGTHQETQYF	TGTGCCAGCAGCTTAGGGACACACCAAGAGACCCAGTACTTC
TRBV2	16	TRBD1	many	TRBJ2-5	CASSGGRDRVSETQYF	TGTGCCAGCAGTGGAGGCCGGGACAGGGTCTCCGAGACCCAGTACTTC
TRBV10-3	13	NA	many	TRBJ1-2	CAINTKAGDGYTF	TGTGCCATCAACACGAAGGCGGGGGATGGCTACACCTTC
TRBV29-1	14	NA	NA	TRBJ2-7	CSVEAQGIYYEQYF	TGCAGCGTTGAAGCGCAGGGTATCTACTACGAGCAGTACTTC
TRBV12-3/TRBV12-4	15	TRBD2	few	TRBJ2-7	CASSLTSGSHYEQYF	TGTGCCAGCAGTTTAACTAGCGGATCCCACTACGAGCAGTACTTC
TRBV20-1	10	NA	NA	TRBJ2-3	CSANDDTQYF	TGCAGTGCTAACGATGATACGCAGTATTTT
TRBV7-3	16	NA	NA	TRBJ2-2	CASSLHRVGPAGELFF	TGTGCCAGCAGCTTACACAGGGTGGGCCCCGCCGGGGAGCTGTTTTTT
TRBV24-1	16	TRBD1	once	TRBJ2-2	CATSRDRGPNTGELFF	TGTGCCACCAGTAGGGACAGGGGGCCGAACACCGGGGAGCTGTTTTTT
TRBV12-3/TRBV12-4	15	TRBD1	few	TRBJ2-7	CASSSDRGLFYEQYF	TGTGCCAGCAGTTCGGACAGGGGCCTATTCTACGAGCAGTACTTC
TRBV5-1	14	NA	NA	TRBJ1-6	CASSLIGISSPLHF	TGCGCCAGCAGCTTGATTGGGATAAGTTCACCCCTCCACTTT
TRBV19	9	NA	many	TRBJ1-2	CASSMKQGF	TGTGCCAGTAGTATGAAGCAGGGCTTC
TRBV7-8	15	NA	many	TRBJ1-5	CASSLDSGQLQPQHF	TGTGCCAGCAGCTTAGATTCAGGACAGCTTCAGCCCCAGCATTTT
TRBV7-3	15	NA	few	TRBJ2-5	CASSLNSGPKETQYF	TGTGCCAGCAGCTTAAATAGCGGCCCCAAAGAGACCCAGTACTTC
TRBV20-1	14	TRBD2	NA	TRBJ2-7	CSARGAGGTYEQYF	TGCAGTGCTAGAGGCGCGGGAGGGACCTACGAGCAGTACTTC
TRBV10-3	14	NA	NA	TRBJ1-2	CAISDSGESGGYTF	TGTGCCATCAGTGATAGCGGGGAGTCTGGTGGCTACACCTTC
TRBV7-6	14	NA	few	TRBJ2-5	CASSLRDNQETQYF	TGTGCCAGCAGCCTCCGGGACAACCAAGAGACCCAGTACTTC
TRBV20-1	12	NA	NA	TRBJ1-5	CSARVLNQPQHF	TGCAGTGCTAGAGTACTCAATCAGCCCCAGCATTTT
TRBV5-1	15	NA	NA	TRBJ2-3	CASSLGQSSTDTQYF	TGCGCCAGCAGCTTGGGCCAGTCTAGCACAGATACGCAGTATTTT
TRBV24-1	11	NA	NA	TRBJ2-7	CATSRGGQQYF	TGTGCCACCAGTCGAGGGGGGCAGCAGTACTTC
TRBV15	13	TRBD2	NA	TRBJ2-7	CATSRVAGGEQYF	TGTGCCACCAGCAGAGTGGCGGGAGGCGAGCAGTACTTC
TRBV25-1	13	NA	many	TRBJ2-7	CASSEWGGYEQYF	TGTGCCAGCAGTGAATGGGGCGGGTACGAGCAGTACTTC
TRBV2	15	TRBD1	NA	TRBJ1-2	CASSQEGGRGYGYTF	TGTGCCAGCAGCCAAGAAGGGGGCAGGGGCTATGGCTACACCTTC
TRBV7-2	16	TRBD1	few	TRBJ1-3	CASSSQTGVIGNTIYF	TGTGCCAGCAGCTCTCAGACAGGGGTGATAGGAAACACCATATATTTT
TRBV6-5	12	NA	NA	TRBJ2-7	CATTGGPGVQYF	TGTGCCACCACGGGGGGCCCAGGAGTGCAGTACTTC
TRBV29-1	16	NA	NA	TRBJ2-2	CSVEDLASSGTGELFF	TGCAGCGTTGAAGATCTGGCATCATCGGGAACCGGGGAGCTGTTTTTT
TRBV11-1	14	TRBD2	NA	TRBJ2-7	CARARRGGPYEQYF	TGTGCTAGAGCTCGGCGGGGGGGACCCTACGAGCAGTACTTC